The present T cell receptor (beta chain) was sequenced within a study of cytomegalovirus exposure and HLA in healthy donors. Looking at the study overall: There were nearly 120 million unique TCR beta sequences, drawn from roughly 200 million T cells, in an earlier analysis. Study findings and constraints: Analysis was carried out at a later point, and it linked a missense DCLRE1C variant to TCR beta V- and J-gene trimming. Based on reports, TCR beta sequences accurately predicted HLA-A and HLA-B alleles for most subjects.

Amplification used 60 Vbeta primers and 13 Jbeta primers. Sequencing used immunoSEQ multiplex PCR; TCRdb keeps in-frame clones, though not all of them. The sample has 150,000 to 200,000 clones, around 80% seen once. A remark on this clone: Its antigen is unidentified.

The CDR3 covers 14 residues. Trimming at V came to 2 bases and at J to 4 bases, leaving 4 bases not matched to a gene. The germline V gene encodes CDR1 MNHEY and CDR2 SVGAGI. This rearrangement joins TRBV6-5 to TRBJ1-1; 7 bases line up with TRBD1. Sequencing was carried out using PBMCs. This TCR derives from a woman in her 50s in good health and CMV-seropositive. The DNA of the CDR3 is TGTGCCAGCAGTTACGCCTCAGGGGGCACTGAAGCTTTCTTT. It translates to CASSYASGGTEAFF.